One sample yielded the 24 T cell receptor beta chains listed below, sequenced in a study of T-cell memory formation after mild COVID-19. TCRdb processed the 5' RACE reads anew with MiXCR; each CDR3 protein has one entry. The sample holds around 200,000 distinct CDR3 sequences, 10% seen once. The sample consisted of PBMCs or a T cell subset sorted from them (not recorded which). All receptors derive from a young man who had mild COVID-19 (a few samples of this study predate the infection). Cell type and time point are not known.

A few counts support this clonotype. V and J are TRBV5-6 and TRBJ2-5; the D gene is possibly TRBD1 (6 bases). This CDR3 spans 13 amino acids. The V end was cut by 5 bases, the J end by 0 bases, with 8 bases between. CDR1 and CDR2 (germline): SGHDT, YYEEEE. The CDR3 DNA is TGTGCCAGCAGAGGACAGTACCAAGAGACCCAGTACTTC. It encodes CASRGQYQETQYF.

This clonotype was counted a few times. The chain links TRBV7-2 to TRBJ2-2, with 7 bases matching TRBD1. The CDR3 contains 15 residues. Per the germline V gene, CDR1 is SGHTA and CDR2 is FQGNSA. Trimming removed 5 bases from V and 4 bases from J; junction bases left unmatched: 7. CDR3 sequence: CASSTRQGRTGELFF. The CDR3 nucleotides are TGTGCCAGCAGCACACGACAGGGACGCACCGGGGAGCTGTTTTTT.

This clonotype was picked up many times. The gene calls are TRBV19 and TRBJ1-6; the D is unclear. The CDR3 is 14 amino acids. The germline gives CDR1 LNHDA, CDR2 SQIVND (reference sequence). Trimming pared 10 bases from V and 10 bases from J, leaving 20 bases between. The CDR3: CATRLLGMGSPLHF. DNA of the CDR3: TGTGCCACTCGCCTCCTTGGCATGGGGTCACCCCTCCACTTT.

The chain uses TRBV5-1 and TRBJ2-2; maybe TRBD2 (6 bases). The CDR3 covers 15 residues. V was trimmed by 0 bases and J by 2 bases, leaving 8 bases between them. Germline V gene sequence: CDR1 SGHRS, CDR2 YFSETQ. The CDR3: CASSLDGGNTGELFF. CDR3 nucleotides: TGCGCCAGCAGCTTGGACGGGGGTAACACCGGGGAGCTGTTTTTT. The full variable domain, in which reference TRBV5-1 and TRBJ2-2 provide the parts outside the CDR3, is KAGVTQTPRYLIKTRGQQVTLSCSPISGHRSVSWYQQTPGQGLQFLFEYFSETQRNKGNFPGRFSGRQFSNSRSEMNVSTLELGDSALYLCASSLDGGNTGELFFGEGSRLTVL.

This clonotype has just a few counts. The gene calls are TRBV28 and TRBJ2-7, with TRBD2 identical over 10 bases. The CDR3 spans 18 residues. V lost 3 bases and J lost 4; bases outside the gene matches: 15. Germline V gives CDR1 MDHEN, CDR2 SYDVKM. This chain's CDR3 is CASSFLLAGDQEKYEQYV. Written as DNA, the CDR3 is TGTGCCAGCAGTTTTCTCCTAGCGGGGGACCAAGAAAAATACGAGCAGTACGTC.

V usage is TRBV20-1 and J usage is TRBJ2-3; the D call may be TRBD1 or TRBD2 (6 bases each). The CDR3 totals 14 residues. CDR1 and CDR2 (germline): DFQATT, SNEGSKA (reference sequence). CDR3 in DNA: TGCAGGGTAGAGAGGGGGGAGAGCACAGATACGCAGTATTTT. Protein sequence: CRVERGESTDTQYF.

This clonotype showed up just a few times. The CDR3 bases are TGTGCCAGCAGTTACGGGTGGAACACTGAAGCTTTCTTT. Amino acid sequence: CASSYGWNTEAFF. The chain is built from TRBV6-6 and TRBJ1-1; D ambiguous. V was clipped by 2 bases and J by 1 base, with 5 bases between them. The CDR3 contains 13 residues. CDR1 MNHNY and CDR2 SVGAGI come from the germline V gene (reference sequence).

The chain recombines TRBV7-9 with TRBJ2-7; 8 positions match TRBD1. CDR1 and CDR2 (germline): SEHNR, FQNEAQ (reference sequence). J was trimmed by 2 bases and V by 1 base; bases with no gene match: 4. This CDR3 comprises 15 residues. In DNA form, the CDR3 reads TGTGCCAGCAGCTTAGTTCGGGACAGGCCCTACGAGCAGTACTTC. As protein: CASSLVRDRPYEQYF.

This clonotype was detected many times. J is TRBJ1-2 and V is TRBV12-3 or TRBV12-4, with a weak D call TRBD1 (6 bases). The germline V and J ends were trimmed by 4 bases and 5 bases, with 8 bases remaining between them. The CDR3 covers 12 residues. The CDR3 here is CASSSTGYGYTF. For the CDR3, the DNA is TGTGCCAGCAGTTCGACAGGTTATGGCTACACCTTC.

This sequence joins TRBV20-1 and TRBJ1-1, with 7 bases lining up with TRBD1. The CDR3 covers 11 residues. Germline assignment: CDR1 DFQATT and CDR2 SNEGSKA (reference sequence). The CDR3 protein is CRGQLNTEAFF. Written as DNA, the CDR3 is TGCAGGGGACAGTTGAACACTGAAGCTTTCTTT.

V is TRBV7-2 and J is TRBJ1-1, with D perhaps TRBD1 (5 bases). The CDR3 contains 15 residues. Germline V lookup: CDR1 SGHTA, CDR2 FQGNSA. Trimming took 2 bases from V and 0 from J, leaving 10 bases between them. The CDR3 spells CASSLRRGLNTEAFF. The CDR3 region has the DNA TGTGCCAGCAGCTTAAGGAGGGGCCTGAACACTGAAGCTTTCTTT. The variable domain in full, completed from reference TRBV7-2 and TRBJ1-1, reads GAGVSQSPSNKVTEKGKDVELRCDPISGHTALYWYRQSLGQGLEFLIYFQGNSAPDKSGLPSDRFSAERTGGSVSTLTIQRTQQEDSAVYLCASSLRRGLNTEAFFGQGTRLTVV.

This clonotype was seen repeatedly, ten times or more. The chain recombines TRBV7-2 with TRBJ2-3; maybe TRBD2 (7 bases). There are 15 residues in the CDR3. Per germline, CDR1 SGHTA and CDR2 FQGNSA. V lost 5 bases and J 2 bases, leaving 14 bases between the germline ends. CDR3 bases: TGTGCCAGCAGCCGTAGGGGGGGAACCACAGATACGCAGTATTTT. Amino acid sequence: CASSRRGGTTDTQYF.

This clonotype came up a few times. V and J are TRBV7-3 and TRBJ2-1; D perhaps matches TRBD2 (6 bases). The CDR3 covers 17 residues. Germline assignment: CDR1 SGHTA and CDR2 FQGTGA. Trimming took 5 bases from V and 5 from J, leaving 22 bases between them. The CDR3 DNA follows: TGTGCCAGCAGCCCAGTCCGGGGGATCGGGAAAAACAATGAGCAGTTCTTC. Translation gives CASSPVRGIGKNNEQFF.

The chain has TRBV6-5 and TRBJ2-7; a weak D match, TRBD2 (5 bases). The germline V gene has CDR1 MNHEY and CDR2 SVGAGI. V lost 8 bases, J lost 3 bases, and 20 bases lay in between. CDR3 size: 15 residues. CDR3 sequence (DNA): TGTGCCAGCCAAAGAAGCGGTGGGAACAACTACGAGCAGTACTTC. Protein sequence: CASQRSGGNNYEQYF.

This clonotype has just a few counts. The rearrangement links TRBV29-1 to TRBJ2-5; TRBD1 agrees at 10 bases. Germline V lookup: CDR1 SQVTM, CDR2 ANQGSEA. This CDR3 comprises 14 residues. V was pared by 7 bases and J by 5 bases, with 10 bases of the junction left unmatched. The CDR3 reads CSGQTGGHGETQYF. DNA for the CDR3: TGCAGCGGCCAGACAGGGGGCCACGGCGAGACCCAGTACTTC. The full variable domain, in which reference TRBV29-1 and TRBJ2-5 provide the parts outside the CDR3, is SAVISQKPSRDICQRGTSLTIQCQVDSQVTMMFWYRQQPGQSLTLIATANQGSEATYESGFVIDKFPISRPNLTFSTLTVSNMSPEDSSIYLCSGQTGGHGETQYFGPGTRLLVL.

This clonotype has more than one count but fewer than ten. As DNA, the CDR3 is TGTGCCAGCTCTACCCAACACCAAGAGACCCAGTACTTC. It translates to CASSTQHQETQYF. The gene calls are TRBV18 and TRBJ2-5; D is unresolved. This CDR3 is built from 13 residues. Between the trimmed V and J ends, which lost 6 bases and 0 bases, there was a span of 8 bases. Per the germline V gene, CDR1 is KGHSH and CDR2 is LQKENI.

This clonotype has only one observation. The CDR3 sequence is CASSYRGGGYTF. DNA of the CDR3: TGTGCCAGCAGTTACAGGGGAGGAGGCTACACCTTC. The gene calls are TRBV2 and TRBJ1-2; TRBD1 matches 7 bases. The V segment lost 5 bases and the J segment 8 bases; nucleotides outside the gene matches: 5. Germline loops: CDR1 SNHLY, CDR2 FYNNEI. The CDR3 covers 12 residues.

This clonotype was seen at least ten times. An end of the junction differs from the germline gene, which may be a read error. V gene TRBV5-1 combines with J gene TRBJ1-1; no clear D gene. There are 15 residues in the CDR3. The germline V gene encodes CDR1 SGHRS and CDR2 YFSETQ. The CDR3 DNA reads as TGCGCCAGCACCTTGACAATGACTACCGGGACTGAAGCTTTCTTT. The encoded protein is CASTLTMTTGTEAFF.

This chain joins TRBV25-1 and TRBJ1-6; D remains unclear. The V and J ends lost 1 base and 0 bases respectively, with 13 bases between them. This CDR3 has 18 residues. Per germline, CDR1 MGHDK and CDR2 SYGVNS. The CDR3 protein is CASSESLGASSYNSPLHF. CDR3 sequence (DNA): TGTGCCAGCAGTGAATCTCTAGGCGCGAGCTCCTATAATTCACCCCTCCACTTT.

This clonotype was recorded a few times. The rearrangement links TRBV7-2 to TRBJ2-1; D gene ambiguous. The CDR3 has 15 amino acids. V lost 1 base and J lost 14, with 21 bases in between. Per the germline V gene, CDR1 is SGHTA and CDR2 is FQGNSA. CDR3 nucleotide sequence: TGTGCCAGCAGCTTAGTCGGGTTGTCGCAAAGCGAGGAGTTCTTC. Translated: CASSLVGLSQSEEFF.

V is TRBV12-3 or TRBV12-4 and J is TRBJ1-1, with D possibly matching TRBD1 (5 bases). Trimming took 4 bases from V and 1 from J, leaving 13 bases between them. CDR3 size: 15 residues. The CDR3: CASSSVQVTNTEAFF. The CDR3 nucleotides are TGTGCCAGCAGTTCGGTACAGGTTACGAACACTGAAGCTTTCTTT.

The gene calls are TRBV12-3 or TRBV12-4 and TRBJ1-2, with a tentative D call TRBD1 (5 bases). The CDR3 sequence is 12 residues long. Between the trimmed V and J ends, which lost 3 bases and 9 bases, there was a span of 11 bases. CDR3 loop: CASSFGDERYTF. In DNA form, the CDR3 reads TGTGCCAGCAGTTTCGGGGACGAGCGCTACACCTTC.

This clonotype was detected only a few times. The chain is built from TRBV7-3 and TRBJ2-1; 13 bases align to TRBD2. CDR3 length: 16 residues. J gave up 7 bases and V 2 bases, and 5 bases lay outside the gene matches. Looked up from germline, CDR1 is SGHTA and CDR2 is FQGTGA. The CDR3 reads CASSLLGLAGTNEQFF. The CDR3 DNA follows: TGTGCCAGCAGCTTATTGGGACTAGCGGGGACAAATGAGCAGTTCTTC.

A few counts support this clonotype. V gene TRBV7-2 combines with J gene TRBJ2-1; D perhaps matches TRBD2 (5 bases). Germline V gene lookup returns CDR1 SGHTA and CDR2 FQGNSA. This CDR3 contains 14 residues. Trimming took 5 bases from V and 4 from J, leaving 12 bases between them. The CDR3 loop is CASSPSGGYNEQFF. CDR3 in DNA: TGTGCCAGCAGCCCCTCCGGCGGGTACAATGAGCAGTTCTTC.